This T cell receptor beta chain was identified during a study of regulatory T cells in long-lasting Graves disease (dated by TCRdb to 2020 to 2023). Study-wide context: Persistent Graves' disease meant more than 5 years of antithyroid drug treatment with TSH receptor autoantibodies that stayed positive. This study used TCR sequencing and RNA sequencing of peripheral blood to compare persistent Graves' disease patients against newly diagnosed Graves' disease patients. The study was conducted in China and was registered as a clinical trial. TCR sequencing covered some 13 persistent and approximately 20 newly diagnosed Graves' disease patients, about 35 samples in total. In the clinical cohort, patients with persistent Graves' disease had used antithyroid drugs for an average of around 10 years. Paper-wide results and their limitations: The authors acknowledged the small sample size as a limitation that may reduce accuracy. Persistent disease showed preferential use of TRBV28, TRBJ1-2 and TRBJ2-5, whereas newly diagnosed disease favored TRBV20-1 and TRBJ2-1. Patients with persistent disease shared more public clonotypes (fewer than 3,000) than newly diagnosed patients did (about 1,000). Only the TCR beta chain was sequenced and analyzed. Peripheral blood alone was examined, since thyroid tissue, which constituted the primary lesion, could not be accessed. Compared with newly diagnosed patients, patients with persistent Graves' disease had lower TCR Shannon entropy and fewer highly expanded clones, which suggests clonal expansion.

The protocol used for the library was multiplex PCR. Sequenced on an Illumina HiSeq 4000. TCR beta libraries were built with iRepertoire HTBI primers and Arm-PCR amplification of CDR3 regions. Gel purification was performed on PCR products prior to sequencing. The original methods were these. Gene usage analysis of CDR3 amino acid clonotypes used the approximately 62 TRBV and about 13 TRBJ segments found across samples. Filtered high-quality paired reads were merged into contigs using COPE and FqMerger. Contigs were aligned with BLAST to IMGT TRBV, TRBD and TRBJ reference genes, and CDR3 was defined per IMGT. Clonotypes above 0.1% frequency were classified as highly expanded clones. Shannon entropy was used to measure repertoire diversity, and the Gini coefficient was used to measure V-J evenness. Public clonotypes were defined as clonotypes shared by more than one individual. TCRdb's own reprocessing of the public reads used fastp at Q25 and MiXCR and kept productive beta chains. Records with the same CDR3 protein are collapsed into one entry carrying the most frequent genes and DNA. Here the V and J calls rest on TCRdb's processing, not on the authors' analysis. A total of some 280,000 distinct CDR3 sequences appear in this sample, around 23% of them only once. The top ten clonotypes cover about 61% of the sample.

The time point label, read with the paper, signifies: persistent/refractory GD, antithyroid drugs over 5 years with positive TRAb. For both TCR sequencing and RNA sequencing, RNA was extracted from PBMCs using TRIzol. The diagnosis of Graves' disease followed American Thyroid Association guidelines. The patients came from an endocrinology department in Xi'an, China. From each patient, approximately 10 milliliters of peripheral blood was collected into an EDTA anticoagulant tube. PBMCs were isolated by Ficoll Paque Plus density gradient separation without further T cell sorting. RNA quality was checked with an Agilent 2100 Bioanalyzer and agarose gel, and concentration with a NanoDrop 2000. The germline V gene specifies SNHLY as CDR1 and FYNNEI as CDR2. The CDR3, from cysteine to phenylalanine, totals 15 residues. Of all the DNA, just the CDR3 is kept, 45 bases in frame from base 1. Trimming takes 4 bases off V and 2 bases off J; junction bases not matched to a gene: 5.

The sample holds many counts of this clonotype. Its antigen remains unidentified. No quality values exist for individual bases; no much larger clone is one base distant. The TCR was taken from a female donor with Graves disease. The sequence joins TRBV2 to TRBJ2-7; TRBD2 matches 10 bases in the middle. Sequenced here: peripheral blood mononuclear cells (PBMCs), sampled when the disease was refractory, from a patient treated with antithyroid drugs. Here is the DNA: TGTGCCAGCAGTGCCACTAGCGGGGTCGCCTACGAGCAGTACTTC. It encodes CASSATSGVAYEQYF.